Listed below are T cell receptor beta chains from one sample, sequenced in a study of cytomegalovirus exposure and HLA in healthy donors. Repertoires were generated with immunoSEQ multiplex PCR, while TCRdb's copy carries only in-frame clones and drops some. The sample lists about 150,000 clones, about 85% seen once, with less than 2.5% in the top ten. The sample comprised PBMCs. All receptors derive from a boy between 2 and 10 years old in good health and CMV-seronegative. CDR3s include the opening cysteine and the closing phenylalanine or tryptophan. A D gene is named only where the DNA matches it firmly. The listing skips clone size in some rows; elsewhere it reads once, few, many or a size class.

-	14	TRBJ2-7	TRBD2	TRBV5-4	TGTGCCAGCAGCGGGGGGGGGAAGAGCTACGAGCAGTACTTC	CASSGGGKSYEQYF
-	19	TRBJ1-5	TRBD1	TRBV15	TGTGCCACCAGCAGAGATGGGGGAAGTTGGCAGGGGGCGGCTCAGCCCCAGCATTTT	CATSRDGGSWQGAAQPQHF
once	20	TRBJ2-1	TRBD2	TRBV7-3	TGTGCCAGCAGCTTAATGGGACTAGCGGGAGACGATAGCTCCTACAATGAGCAGTTCTTC	CASSLMGLAGDDSSYNEQFF
-	15	TRBJ2-5	TRBD1	TRBV7-9	TGTGCCAGCACCATCGGGGACAGAAACCAAGAGACCCAGTACTTC	CASTIGDRNQETQYF
-	15	TRBJ2-2	TRBD2	TRBV10-3	TGTGCCACCGCCATCCTAGCGGGGGAAACCGGGGAGCTGTTTTTT	CATAILAGETGELFF
-	16	TRBJ2-7	TRBD1	TRBV5-1	TGCGCCAGCAGCCCCACCCCCGGGACAGGAACCTACGAGCAGTACTTC	CASSPTPGTGTYEQYF
-	12	TRBJ2-3	TRBD1	TRBV2	TGTGCCAGCAGTGAAAGCCAGGGGGTGCAGTATTTT	CASSESQGVQYF
-	14	TRBJ2-3	-	TRBV29-1	TGCACCCTACTGCGGGGAGAGGGCACAGATACGCAGTATTTT	CTLLRGEGTDTQYF
-	15	TRBJ2-1	TRBD2	TRBV7-2	TGTGCCAGCAGCCCTCGAGCGGGAAGCTACAATGAGCAGTTCTTC	CASSPRAGSYNEQFF
-	16	TRBJ2-7	TRBD2	TRBV5-6	TGTGCCAGCAGCCTTCTTAGCGGGAGGGCCCTGCACGAGCAGTACTTC	CASSLLSGRALHEQYF
-	14	TRBJ2-7	-	TRBV7-2	TGTGCCAGCAGCTTAGATCCGGGCTCCTACGAGCAGTACTTC	CASSLDPGSYEQYF
once	14	TRBJ1-1	TRBD1	TRBV13	TGTGCCAGCAGCCAAACTGACAGGGGGACTGAAGCTTTCTTT	CASSQTDRGTEAFF
few	14	TRBJ1-6	TRBD1	TRBV5-4	TGTGCCAGCAGCTGGGACAGGGGAAATTCACCCCTCCACTTT	CASSWDRGNSPLHF
-	12	TRBJ1-5	-	TRBV28	TGTGCCAGCAGGCCCGGTAGACAGCCCCAGCATTTT	CASRPGRQPQHF
-	14	TRBJ1-2	TRBD1	TRBV11-1	TGTGCCAGCAGCCGGGACAGGGCGGACTATGGCTACACCTTC	CASSRDRADYGYTF
-	15	TRBJ1-6	TRBD1	TRBV6-5	TGTGCCAGCAGTTACTCGACAGGGCGGAATTCACCCCTCCACTTT	CASSYSTGRNSPLHF
-	15	TRBJ2-2	-	TRBV27	TGTGCCAGCAGTTTGTATTCGGGGAACACCGGGGAGCTGTTTTTT	CASSLYSGNTGELFF
once	15	TRBJ2-4	-	TRBV6-5	TGTGCCAGCAGTATCAGTCGGGAGCAGTTAAACATTCAGTACTTC	CASSISREQLNIQYF
-	17	TRBJ2-7	TRBD2	TRBV7-6	TGTGCCAGCAGCTCCAGACCGGGACTAGCGCAAACCTACGAGCAGTACTTC	CASSSRPGLAQTYEQYF